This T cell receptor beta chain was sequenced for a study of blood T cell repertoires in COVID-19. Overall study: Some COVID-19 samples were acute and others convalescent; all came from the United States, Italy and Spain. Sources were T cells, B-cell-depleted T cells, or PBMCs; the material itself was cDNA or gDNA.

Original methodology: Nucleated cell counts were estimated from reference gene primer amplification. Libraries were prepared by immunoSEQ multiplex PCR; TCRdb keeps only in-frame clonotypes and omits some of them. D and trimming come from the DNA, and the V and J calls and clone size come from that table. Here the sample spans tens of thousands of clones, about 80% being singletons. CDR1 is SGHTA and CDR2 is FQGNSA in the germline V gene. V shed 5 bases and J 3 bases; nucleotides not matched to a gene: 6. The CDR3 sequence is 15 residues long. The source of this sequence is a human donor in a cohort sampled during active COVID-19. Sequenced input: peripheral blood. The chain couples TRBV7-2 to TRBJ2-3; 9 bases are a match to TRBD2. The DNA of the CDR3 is TGTGCCAGCAGCCCAGCGGGGGGCCGGACAGATACGCAGTATTTT. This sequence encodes CASSPAGGRTDTQYF.